This TCR beta chain is from a study of blood T cells in healthy people across ages. Sample-barcoded 5' priming and a J-beta primer mix drove a second PCR of about 6 to 12 cycles. Each CDR3 protein is one row after TCRdb ran MiXCR on the 5' RACE reads. The data hold approximately 1.5 million distinct CDR3 sequences, with 35% to 45% observed a single time. Between the trimmed V and J ends, which lost 5 bases and 0 bases, there was a span of 9 bases. This CDR3 contains 14 residues. The chain has TRBV12-3 or TRBV12-4 and TRBJ2-3; TRBD2 is a possible D gene (6 bases). Sequenced: blood. The sequence derives from a woman under 30 in good health. CDR3 sequence (DNA): TGTGCCAGCAGTAAGGGGACTAGCACAGATACGCAGTATTTT. Amino acids: CASSKGTSTDTQYF.